This TCR beta chain originates from a study of OX40 agonist ivuxolimab in advanced cancers. Only in-frame clones appear in the TCRdb table, and some are missing; sequencing was by immunoSEQ multiplex PCR. The sample consists of 70,000 to 90,000 clones, approximately 84% of them appearing once. Trimming took off 1 base at V and 4 bases at J, with 7 bases between the two ends. Germline assignment: CDR1 SQVTM and CDR2 ANQGSEA. CDR3 length: 12 amino acids. On this clone: Its target is unknown.

Study conclusions and caveats: The average count of expanded clones was higher among CD8+ T cells than among CD4+.

The sample in question was CD4+ or CD8+ T cells sorted from blood, obtained in a trial of the OX40 agonist ivuxolimab. This TCR was sampled from an adult with an advanced solid tumor such as melanoma, head and neck, liver or kidney cancer. The genes are TRBV29-1 and TRBJ1-2; no definite D call. The CDR3 spells CSVEALTYGYTF. Here the CDR3 DNA reads TGCAGCGTTGAAGCTCTCACCTATGGCTACACCTTC.